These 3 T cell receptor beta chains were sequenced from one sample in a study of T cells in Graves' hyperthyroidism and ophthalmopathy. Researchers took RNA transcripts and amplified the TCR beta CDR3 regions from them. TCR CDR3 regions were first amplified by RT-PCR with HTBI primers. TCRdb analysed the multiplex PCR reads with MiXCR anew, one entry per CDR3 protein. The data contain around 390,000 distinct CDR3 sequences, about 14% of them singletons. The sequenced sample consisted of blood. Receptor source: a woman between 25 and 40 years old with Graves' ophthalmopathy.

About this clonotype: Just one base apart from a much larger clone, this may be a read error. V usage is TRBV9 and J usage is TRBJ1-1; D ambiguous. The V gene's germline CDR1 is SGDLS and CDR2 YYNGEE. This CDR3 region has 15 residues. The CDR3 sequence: CASKPLTWAGTKAFF. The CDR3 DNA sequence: TGTGCCAGCAAACCTCTCACTTGGGCAGGCACTAAAGCTTTCTTT.

The CDR3 DNA reads TGTGCCAGCAGTTTATTTTCGCGCACTCAAGAGACCCAGTACTTC. Translating gives CASSLFSRTQETQYF. The J gene is TRBJ2-5, the V gene TRBV27; D gene unclear. The length of the CDR3 is 15 residues. With 1 base removed from V and 2 bases from J, the gap between germline ends came to 11 bases. Germline lookup yields CDR1 MNHEY and CDR2 SMNVEV (reference sequence).

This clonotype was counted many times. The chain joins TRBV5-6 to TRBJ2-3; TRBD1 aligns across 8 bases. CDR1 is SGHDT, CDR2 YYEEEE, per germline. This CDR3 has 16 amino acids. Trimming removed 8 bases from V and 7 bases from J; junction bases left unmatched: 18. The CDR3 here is CARRRAPGQVQYTQYF. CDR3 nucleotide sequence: TGTGCCAGACGCAGAGCACCGGGACAGGTTCAATATACGCAGTATTTT. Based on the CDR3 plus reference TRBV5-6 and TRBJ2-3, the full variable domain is DAGVTQSPTHLIKTRGQQVTLRCSPKSGHDTVSWYQQALGQGPQFIFQYYEEEERQRGNFPDRFSGHQFPNYSSELNVNALLLGDSALYLCARRRAPGQVQYTQYFGPGTRLTVL.